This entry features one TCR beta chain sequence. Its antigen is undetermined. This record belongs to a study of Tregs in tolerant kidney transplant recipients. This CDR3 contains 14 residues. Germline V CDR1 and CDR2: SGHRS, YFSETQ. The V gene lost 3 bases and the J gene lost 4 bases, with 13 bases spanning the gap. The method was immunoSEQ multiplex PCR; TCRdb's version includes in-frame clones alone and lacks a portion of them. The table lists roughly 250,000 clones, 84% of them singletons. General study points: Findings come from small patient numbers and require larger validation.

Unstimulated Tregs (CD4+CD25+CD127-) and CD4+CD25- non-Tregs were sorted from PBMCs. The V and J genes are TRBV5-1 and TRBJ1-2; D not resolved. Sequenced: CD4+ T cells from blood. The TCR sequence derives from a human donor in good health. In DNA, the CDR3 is TGCGCCAGCAGCTACCGGCGGGGTGGCTATGGCTACACCTTC. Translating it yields CASSYRRGGYGYTF.